This T cell receptor (beta chain) was recovered during a study of patients and donors after allogeneic stem cell transplantation. Trimming removed 4 bases from V and 4 bases from J, with 5 bases in between. Germline assignment: CDR1 KGHDR and CDR2 SFDVKD. The CDR3 has 12 residues. TCRdb passed the RT-PCR reads through MiXCR, listing each CDR3 protein once. The table records some 200,000 distinct CDR3 sequences, 41% of them present only once. Sequenced input: blood, either unsorted or a sorted T cell fraction (not recorded which). This chain connects TRBV24-1 to TRBJ2-3, with D tentatively TRBD1 (5 bases). The TCR comes from a human donor who was either an allogeneic HSCT recipient or a stem cell or donor lymphocyte infusion donor (not recorded which). It is not recorded whose cells these are; they may come from a transplant donor. This CDR3 is CATSEGADTQYF. CDR3 in DNA: TGTGCCACCAGTGAAGGGGCAGATACGCAGTATTTT.